Each of the 25 T cell receptor beta chains below was sequenced from the same sample in a study of regulatory dendritic cells for organ transplantation. Sorted subsets were CFSE-labeled and cultured roughly five days with allogeneic dendritic cells. TCRdb's copy holds only in-frame clones and misses some; the assay was immunoSEQ multiplex PCR. The sample consists of thousands of clones, 55% to 80% of them appearing once. Which antigens these TCRs recognize remains unknown. Sequenced sample: memory CD4+ T cells from blood cultured with dendritic cells. Subset meaning: CD45RO+ memory T cells. The source of these receptors is a human donor in good health.

The chain employs TRBV9 and TRBJ2-5; 11 bases align to TRBD1. V shed 4 bases and J 5 bases; nucleotides not matched to a gene: 7. Looked up from germline, CDR1 is SGDLS and CDR2 is YYNGEE. The CDR3 sequence is 15 residues long. In DNA, the CDR3 is TGTGCCAGCAGCCGCAGGGACAGGGGGTGGGAGACCCAGTACTTC. This gives the protein CASSRRDRGWETQYF.

Regarding this clone: In the same sample, other DNA sequences code for this CDR3. The chain uses TRBV6-5 and TRBJ2-7; TRBD1 matches 10 bases. The CDR3 runs 15 residues. V was clipped by 4 bases and J by 0 bases; unmatched bases: 3. CDR1 and CDR2 (germline): MNHEY, SVGAGI. CDR3 bases: TGTGCCAGCAGTTTGGACAGGGGGGCCTCCTACGAGCAGTACTTC. Translated, it gives CASSLDRGASYEQYF.

The rearrangement uses TRBV4-3 and TRBJ1-5, with D tentatively TRBD1 (5 bases). V was cut by 1 base and J by 1 base, with 8 bases left in between. The germline V gene encodes CDR1 LGHNA and CDR2 YSLEER. The CDR3 is 15 residues long. The CDR3 region has the DNA TGCGCCAGCAGCCAAGCTCCAGGGAGCAATCAGCCCCAGCATTTT. Protein product: CASSQAPGSNQPQHF.

The chain combines TRBV10-3 with TRBJ2-3; 10 bases are a match to TRBD2. The CDR3 spans 15 residues. The V gene's germline CDR1 is ENHRY and CDR2 SYGVKD. V gave up 5 bases and J gave up 6 bases; unmatched junction bases: 8. CDR3 sequence reads: CAISSGTSAGDTQYF. In DNA, the CDR3 is TGTGCCATCAGTTCCGGGACTAGCGCAGGTGATACGCAGTATTTT.

This clone was picked up a small number of times. This CDR3 is CASSLRGRETQYF. CDR3 nucleotides: TGTGCCAGCAGCTTACGGGGTCGCGAGACCCAGTACTTC. The chain combines TRBV7-9 with TRBJ2-5, with a tentative D call TRBD2 (5 bases). CDR3 length: 13 residues. CDR1 is SEHNR, CDR2 FQNEAQ, per germline (reference sequence). Trimming took 2 bases from V and 5 from J, leaving 9 bases between them.

The genes are TRBV27 and TRBJ1-2, with TRBD1 matching over 9 bases. With V trimmed by 4 bases and J by 8 bases, 14 bases remained unmatched. Germline V gives CDR1 MNHEY, CDR2 SMNVEV (reference sequence). This CDR3 is 16 amino acids long. CDR3 nucleotides: TGTGCCAGCAGTTCGGGACAGGGTACCCTTCAAGGGGGCTACACCTTC. Its translation: CASSSGQGTLQGGYTF.

V usage is TRBV9 and J usage is TRBJ2-1; 9 nucleotides line up with TRBD1. The germline gives CDR1 SGDLS, CDR2 YYNGEE. The CDR3 is 16 amino acids. J was trimmed by 5 bases and V by 7 bases; bases with no gene match: 13. CDR3 loop: CASSRSGQGRNNEQFF. CDR3 DNA sequence: TGTGCCAGCTCACGCTCGGGACAGGGTAGGAACAATGAGCAGTTCTTC. The variable domain in full, with the rest retrieved from reference TRBV9 and TRBJ2-1, is DSGVTQTPKHLITATGQRVTLRCSPRSGDLSVYWYQQSLDQGLQFLIQYYNGEERAKGNILERFSAQQFPDLHSELNLSSLELGDSALYFCASSRSGQGRNNEQFFGPGTRLTVL.

CDR3 DNA: TGTGCCAGCAGCTCCGGCGGGGGGGTCACCGGGGAGCTGTTTTTT. Its protein is CASSSGGGVTGELFF. The chain carries TRBV7-6 and TRBJ2-2; 9 bases are a match to TRBD2. CDR1 and CDR2 from the germline V gene are SGHVS and FNYEAQ. The CDR3 consists of 15 residues. V shed 4 bases, J shed 4 bases, and the junction held 4 bases outside the gene matches.

The chain has TRBV4-1 and TRBJ1-5, with D unclear. Germline V lookup: CDR1 MGHRA, CDR2 YSYEKL. Trimming shortened V by 0 bases and J by 1 base, and 13 bases separated the two germline ends. CDR3 length: 17 residues. CDR3 bases: TGCGCCAGCAGCCAAGATCTAACACCGGGGAGCAATCAGCCCCAGCATTTT. This encodes CASSQDLTPGSNQPQHF.

The gene calls are TRBV11-2 and TRBJ1-2; D uncertain. Trimming removed 5 bases from V and 1 base from J, with 5 bases in between. Germline loops: CDR1 SGHAT, CDR2 FQNNGV. CDR3 size: 12 residues. The CDR3 spells CASSQFNYGYTF. CDR3 bases: TGTGCCAGCAGCCAATTTAACTATGGCTACACCTTC.

The chain is built from TRBV2 and TRBJ2-5; D not certain. The CDR3 extends over 14 amino acids. Deletions cut 8 bases from V and 2 bases from J, with 15 bases between. Germline V gives CDR1 SNHLY, CDR2 FYNNEI. CDR3 amino acids: CASGEISIQETQYF. The CDR3 DNA reads as TGTGCCAGCGGAGAGATTTCAATTCAAGAGACCCAGTACTTC. The complete variable domain, with remaining parts taken from reference TRBV2 and TRBJ2-5, reads EPEVTQTPSHQVTQMGQEVILRCVPISNHLYFYWYRQILGQKVEFLVSFYNNEISEKSEIFDDQFSVERPDGSNFTLKIRSTKLEDSAMYFCASGEISIQETQYFGPGTRLLVL.

This rearrangement joins TRBV11-2 to TRBJ2-2; D unresolved. The CDR3 has 16 amino acids. In germline, CDR1 is SGHAT, CDR2 FQNNGV. V was cut by 5 bases and J by 0 bases, with 13 bases left in between. In DNA, the CDR3 is TGTGCCAGCAGCCCGATCGGGTCCGCGAACACCGGGGAGCTGTTTTTT. It yields the protein CASSPIGSANTGELFF.

V gene TRBV7-2 combines with J gene TRBJ1-2; 7 positions match TRBD1. The V and J ends lost 4 bases and 8 bases, in that order; junction bases with no gene match: 7. Germline CDR1 and CDR2: SGHTA and FQGNSA. CDR3 length: 13 residues. The CDR3 reads CASSSGQSLGYTF. The CDR3 coding sequence is TGTGCCAGCAGCTCGGGACAGAGCCTCGGCTACACCTTC. The variable domain in full, completed from reference TRBV7-2 and TRBJ1-2, reads GAGVSQSPSNKVTEKGKDVELRCDPISGHTALYWYRQSLGQGLEFLIYFQGNSAPDKSGLPSDRFSAERTGGSVSTLTIQRTQQEDSAVYLCASSSGQSLGYTFGSGTRLTVV.

In this sample, this clone turned up a few times. The J gene is TRBJ1-4, the V gene TRBV29-1; unclear D gene. The CDR3 runs to 11 residues. In germline, CDR1 is SQVTM, CDR2 ANQGSEA. The V end was cut by 3 bases, the J end by 7 bases, with 6 bases between. The DNA for the CDR3 is TGCAGCGTTGAGGGCCCTGAAAAACTGTTTTTT. Encoded protein: CSVEGPEKLFF.

The chain is built from TRBV4-2 and TRBJ2-7; 10 positions agree with TRBD2. Germline V lookup: CDR1 LGHNA, CDR2 YNFKEQ. This CDR3 contains 16 residues. Trimming at V came to 2 bases and at J to 1 base, leaving 5 bases not matched to a gene. CDR3 region: CASSQQAGGASYEQYF. For the CDR3, the DNA is TGTGCCAGCAGCCAACAAGCGGGGGGGGCGTCCTACGAGCAGTACTTC.

This chain connects TRBV6-5 to TRBJ1-5; D call uncertain. The CDR3 contains 14 residues. Germline V gene lookup returns CDR1 MNHEY and CDR2 SVGAGI. Trimming left V 2 bases short and J 2 bases short, with 7 bases between. CDR3 loop: CASSYIPGNQPQHF. DNA for the CDR3: TGTGCCAGCAGTTACATCCCCGGCAATCAGCCCCAGCATTTT.

The chain has TRBV7-2 and TRBJ2-5; 10 positions agree with TRBD2. Germline-derived CDR1 and CDR2 are SGHTA and FQGNSA. This CDR3 contains 15 residues. The trim removed 5 bases at V and 5 bases at J, leaving 8 bases unmatched. The CDR3: CASSPQRGGGETQYF. The CDR3 nucleotides are TGTGCCAGCAGCCCCCAGCGGGGGGGCGGGGAGACCCAGTACTTC.

A few counts support this clone. V gene TRBV6-5 combines with J gene TRBJ1-2; D gene unclear. Germline-derived CDR1 and CDR2 are MNHEY and SVGAGI. This CDR3 comprises 15 residues. V shed 0 bases and J shed 2 bases, with 10 bases lying between them. The CDR3 region is CASSYSRDPNYGYTF. The DNA of the CDR3 is TGTGCCAGCAGTTACTCGAGAGATCCCAACTATGGCTACACCTTC.

This rearrangement joins TRBV4-3 to TRBJ1-1, with unresolved D. The V end was cut by 0 bases, the J end by 0 bases, with 11 bases between. The CDR3 runs 16 residues. CDR1 is LGHNA, CDR2 YSLEER, per germline. The CDR3 is CASSQDPAGLNTEAFF. The DNA of the CDR3 is TGCGCCAGCAGCCAAGATCCCGCAGGTTTGAACACTGAAGCTTTCTTT.

This clone was seen more than once but under ten times. The gene calls are TRBV5-4 and TRBJ2-1; TRBD2 matches 9 bases. This CDR3 comprises 16 residues. V trimming: 0 bases; J trimming: 9 bases; junction bases outside the gene matches: 10. Per the germline V gene, CDR1 is SGHNT and CDR2 is YYREEE (reference sequence). Here the CDR3 DNA reads TGTGCCAGCAGCTTGGATGCTAGCGGGGTACAGGCTGAGCAGTTCTTC. Protein: CASSLDASGVQAEQFF. Full variable domain (outside the CDR3, taken from reference TRBV5-4 and TRBJ2-1): ETGVTQSPTHLIKTRGQQVTLRCSSQSGHNTVSWYQQALGQGPQFIFQYYREEENGRGNFPPRFSGLQFPNYSSELNVNALELDDSALYLCASSLDASGVQAEQFFGPGTRLTVL.

This clone appeared a few times. The chain has TRBV11-2 and TRBJ1-1; unclear D gene. This CDR3 contains 14 residues. Germline CDR1 and CDR2: SGHAT and FQNNGV. The V end lost 0 bases, the J end lost 4 bases, and 9 bases lay between the germline ends. The DNA of the CDR3 is TGTGCCAGCAGCTTAGATAGAAGAACCACTGAAGCTTTCTTT. Translation: CASSLDRRTTEAFF.

This clone was observed once. The chain links TRBV6-1 to TRBJ2-1; 9 bases are shared with TRBD2. Germline V gene lookup returns CDR1 MNHNS and CDR2 SASEGT. V gave up 5 bases and J gave up 9 bases; unmatched junction bases: 11. The CDR3 has 15 amino acids. The CDR3 DNA follows: TGTGCCAGCAGTCCCCTGAGCGGGGGGTCTGTTGAGCAGTTCTTC. Amino acid sequence: CASSPLSGGSVEQFF.

V and J are TRBV5-1 and TRBJ1-3, with D unresolved. This CDR3 is 14 amino acids long. V lost 4 bases to trimming and J lost 3 bases, with 11 bases between them. Germline V lookup: CDR1 SGHRS, CDR2 YFSETQ. CDR3 loop: CASSPLSGGNTIYF. CDR3 nucleotides: TGCGCCAGCAGCCCGCTCTCGGGTGGAAACACCATATATTTT.

J is TRBJ1-6 and V is TRBV27; no firm D call. V lost 6 bases to trimming and J lost 6 bases, with 12 bases between them. This CDR3 is built from 14 residues. Germline V gene lookup returns CDR1 MNHEY and CDR2 SMNVEV (reference sequence). The CDR3 DNA sequence: TGTGCCAGCAGCCTCAGATCCGTTAATTCACCCCTCCACTTT. Translation gives CASSLRSVNSPLHF.

A note on this clone: Its ends do not fully match the called genes, so a read error is possible. The chain links TRBV11-3 to TRBJ1-1; TRBD1 is a possible D gene (5 bases). The CDR3 extends over 12 amino acids. The germline V gene encodes CDR1 SGHNT and CDR2 YENEEA. CDR3 loop: CASSPQAGVGIF. CDR3 coding DNA: TGTGCCAGCAGCCCCCAGGCGGGGGTCGGGATCTTT.